This T cell receptor beta chain was captured by sequencing in a study of blood T cell repertoires in COVID-19. About the research overall: The study drew acute and convalescent COVID-19 samples from the United States, Italy and Spain.

The method was immunoSEQ multiplex PCR; TCRdb's version includes in-frame clones alone and lacks a portion of them. The sample comprises a few hundred thousand clones, roughly 90% of which are singletons, and about 18% rests with the top ten. The junction had 12 bases not matched to a gene; V was cut back by 1 base and J by 2 bases. The CDR3 loop spans 18 amino acids. Per germline, CDR1 SGHTA and CDR2 FQGNSA. J is TRBJ2-7 and V is TRBV7-2; 9 bases line up with TRBD1. Sequenced: peripheral blood. The receptor comes from a man between 45 and 60 years old with COVID-19, enrolled during active disease. The CDR3 loop reads CASSLEAPGTGSTYEQYF. The CDR3, as DNA: TGTGCCAGCAGCTTAGAAGCCCCCGGGACAGGGTCGACCTACGAGCAGTACTTC.